Shown below are 26 T cell receptor beta chains from a single sample sequenced in a study of blood T cells in healthy people across ages. It was with a sample-barcoded 5' primer and a J-beta primer mix that a second PCR of roughly 7 to 11 cycles was run. TCRdb independently ran MiXCR on the 5' RACE reads; one entry per CDR3 protein. Counted here are 800,000 to 1,000,000 distinct CDR3 sequences, around 48% occurring once; the ten biggest clones make up around 15%. Sequenced sample: blood. The receptors stem from a man aged 25-40 years in good health.

This clonotype was recorded a few times. The V and J genes are TRBV10-3 and TRBJ1-6; D unresolved. CDR1 ENHRY and CDR2 SYGVKD come from the germline V gene. Trimming removed 2 bases at V and 7 bases at J, with 9 bases between. This CDR3 is built from 14 residues. The CDR3 protein is CAISEGRINSPLHF. The CDR3 nucleotides are TGTGCCATCAGTGAGGGACGGATAAATTCACCCCTCCACTTT.

The rearrangement joins TRBV28 to TRBJ1-3; a possible D gene is TRBD1 (6 bases). Germline V CDR1 and CDR2: MDHEN, SYDVKM. The CDR3 sequence is 14 residues long. Trimming removed 5 bases from V and 3 bases from J, with 11 bases in between. The CDR3 coding sequence is TGTGCCAGCAGTACCGAACAGGGTGGAAACACCATATATTTT. It codes for CASSTEQGGNTIYF.

The chain employs TRBV14 and TRBJ2-1; no reliable D call. The V and J ends lost 0 bases and 6 bases respectively, with 9 bases between them. The CDR3 runs 14 residues. Germline CDR1 is SGHDN and CDR2 is FVKESK. The DNA of the CDR3 is TGTGCCAGCAGCCAAGACGGCATCCGCAATGAGCAGTTCTTC. It yields the protein CASSQDGIRNEQFF.

A few counts support this clonotype. The junction departs from the called germline gene at one end, perhaps through a read error. The CDR3 is CASHQQGRTEAFF. Here the CDR3 DNA reads TGTGCCAGCCACCAACAGGGCAGGACTGAGGCTTTCTTT. The chain couples TRBV9 to TRBJ1-1; TRBD1 is a possible D gene (6 bases). The length of the CDR3 is 13 residues. The germline V gene has CDR1 SGDLS and CDR2 YYNGEE. The full variable domain, completed using reference TRBV9 and TRBJ1-1, is DSGVTQTPKHLITATGQRVTLRCSPRSGDLSVYWYQQSLDQGLQFLIQYYNGEERAKGNILERFSAQQFPDLHSELNLSSLELGDSALYFCASHQQGRTEAFFGQGTRLTVV.

This clonotype was seen only a few times. A read error may explain this, as a much larger clone is one base away. The chain has TRBV3-1 and TRBJ2-1; D remains unclear. V lost 0 bases, J lost 5 bases, and 5 bases lay in between. The CDR3 spans 13 residues. From germline, CDR1 is LGHDT and CDR2 YNNKEL (reference sequence). This chain's CDR3 is CASSQDDHNEQFF. DNA of the CDR3: TGTGCCAGCAGCCAAGACGACCACAATGAGCAGTTCTTC.

The V and J genes are TRBV7-2 and TRBJ2-5, with D hard to call. The J call is in doubt because the DNA end fits TRBJ2-7 better. This CDR3 has 13 amino acids. CDR1 and CDR2 from the germline V gene are SGHTA and FQGNSA. Here the CDR3 DNA reads TGTGCCAGCAGCTGGGGTTGGGCCTACGAGCAGTACTTC. Its protein is CASSWGWAYEQYF.

This clonotype was found a few times. DNA of the CDR3: TGTGCCAGCAGCCAAGTTTCGGCGGGGTACACAGATACGCAGTATTTT. It is translated as CASSQVSAGYTDTQYF. The chain joins TRBV3-1 to TRBJ2-3; TRBD2 is a possible D gene (6 bases). V lost 1 base to trimming and J lost 2 bases, with 13 bases between them. Germline lookup yields CDR1 LGHDT and CDR2 YNNKEL (reference sequence). This CDR3 spans 16 amino acids.

This chain links TRBV10-3 with TRBJ2-5; 7 bases are shared with TRBD1. The DNA end is more similar to TRBJ2-7, so the J call may be wrong. This CDR3 spans 14 amino acids. The V gene's germline CDR1 is ENHRY and CDR2 SYGVKD. In DNA, the CDR3 is TGTGCCATCAGTGGTCGGACAGGTTACAACGAGCAGTACTTC. Translated, it gives CAISGRTGYNEQYF.

The chain employs TRBV12-3 or TRBV12-4 and TRBJ1-1, with D perhaps matching TRBD1 (5 bases). The CDR3 has 15 amino acids. Between the trimmed V and J ends, which lost 3 bases and 4 bases, there was a span of 15 bases. CDR3 in amino acids: CASSLASGRFTEAFF. CDR3 nucleotide sequence: TGTGCCAGCAGTTTGGCATCAGGGCGTTTCACTGAAGCTTTCTTT.

The chain uses TRBV20-1 and TRBJ1-1; D uncertain. CDR3 size: 12 residues. Germline V lookup: CDR1 DFQATT, CDR2 SNEGSKA (reference sequence). Deletions cut 6 bases from V and 5 bases from J, with 13 bases between. CDR3 sequence (DNA): TGCAGTGCCGTGAGCGGGCGGACTGAAGCTTTCTTT. Protein sequence: CSAVSGRTEAFF.

This clonotype was counted between two and nine times. J is TRBJ2-3 and V is TRBV6-5, with D perhaps TRBD1 or TRBD2 (5 bases each). Germline loops: CDR1 MNHEY, CDR2 SVGAGI. The CDR3 loop spans 15 amino acids. The ends were cut back, 7 bases at V and 6 bases at J, with 20 bases in the middle. CDR3 DNA sequence: TGTGCCAGCACCCAGACCGGGTACCGGGGCGATACGCAGTATTTT. Translation gives CASTQTGYRGDTQYF.

This clonotype has just a few counts. This chain joins TRBV12-3 or TRBV12-4 and TRBJ2-7, with D uncertain. V was pared by 6 bases and J by 1 base, with 10 bases between. The CDR3 runs 13 residues. The CDR3 sequence: CASSGPPSYEQYF. The CDR3 DNA follows: TGTGCCAGCAGCGGCCCCCCATCCTACGAGCAGTACTTC.

This clonotype was counted only a few times. This chain connects TRBV12-3 or TRBV12-4 to TRBJ2-3; D ambiguous. The length of the CDR3 is 12 residues. V lost 3 bases, J lost 4 bases, and 5 bases lay in between. The CDR3 bases are TGTGCCAGCAGTTTCACGGCAGATACGCAGTATTTT. Its protein is CASSFTADTQYF.

In DNA, the CDR3 is TGCAGTGCTTCTCCCCTGACGGGGACAAACTACGAGCAGTACTTC. Encoded protein: CSASPLTGTNYEQYF. The chain couples TRBV20-1 to TRBJ2-5; possibly TRBD1 for D (6 bases). The J call may be wrong; the DNA end is better matched by TRBJ2-7. Per the germline V gene, CDR1 is DFQATT and CDR2 is SNEGSKA (reference sequence). CDR3 length equals 15 residues.

The chain links TRBV12-3 or TRBV12-4 to TRBJ1-2, with a possible D match to TRBD1 (5 bases). V lost 7 bases, J lost 4 bases, and 16 bases lay in between. The CDR3 spans 14 residues. CDR3: CASTLGGDGYGYTF. The CDR3 coding sequence is TGTGCCAGCACCCTGGGGGGAGATGGCTATGGCTACACCTTC.

The J gene is TRBJ2-3, the V gene TRBV20-1, with D unclear. Looked up from germline, CDR1 is DFQATT and CDR2 is SNEGSKA (reference sequence). Trimming removed 4 bases at V and 4 bases at J, with 18 bases between. The CDR3 length is 15 residues. In DNA, the CDR3 is TGCAGTGCTAAAGATACTCCCAGTACCTCAGATACGCAGTATTTT. Translating gives CSAKDTPSTSDTQYF.

CDR3 protein: CASSRSTGALDTEAFF. CDR3 nucleotides: TGTGCCAGCAGCCGGTCCACAGGGGCATTGGACACTGAAGCTTTCTTT. The chain is built from TRBV7-2 and TRBJ1-1, with 7 bases lining up with TRBD1. J was trimmed by 3 bases and V by 5 bases; bases with no gene match: 12. Germline loops: CDR1 SGHTA, CDR2 FQGNSA. The CDR3 consists of 16 residues.

The rearrangement links TRBV11-2 to TRBJ2-4; D is possibly TRBD1 (6 bases). The assigned J gene may be wrong: the sequence end matches TRBJ2-7 better. The CDR3 sequence is 17 residues long. Germline CDR1 and CDR2: SGHAT and FQNNGV. The CDR3 coding sequence is TGTGCCAGCAGCTTTACAGGGATCGCGGATAGGGTCTACGAGCAGTACTTC. Protein: CASSFTGIADRVYEQYF.

V gene TRBV12-3 or TRBV12-4 combines with J gene TRBJ1-5; weak D call: TRBD1 (5 bases). Trimming took off 2 bases at V and 0 bases at J, with 11 bases between the two ends. This CDR3 is built from 16 residues. The CDR3 sequence is CASSLSGGSSNQPQHF. The CDR3 bases are TGTGCCAGCAGTTTAAGTGGGGGGTCTAGCAATCAGCCCCAGCATTTT.

Notes on this clonotype: One end of the junction varies from germline; a read error may be responsible. CDR3 in amino acids: CASSWGQGTDTQYF. The CDR3 bases are TGTGCCAGCAGTTGGGGACAGGGGACAGATACGCAGTATTTT. This sequence joins TRBV5-1 and TRBJ2-3; TRBD1 agrees at 10 bases. CDR3 length: 14 amino acids. Germline loops: CDR1 SGHRS, CDR2 YFSETQ.

The chain joins TRBV7-9 to TRBJ2-7, with 11 bases lining up with TRBD2. The J call may be wrong; the DNA end is better matched by TRBJ2-5. This CDR3 has 16 amino acids. Germline V gene lookup returns CDR1 SEHNR and CDR2 FQNEAQ (reference sequence). The CDR3 coding sequence is TGTGCCAGCAGCGCCCCACTAGCGGGAGAAGAAGAGACCCAGTACTTC. Encoded protein: CASSAPLAGEEETQYF.

The CDR3 here is CASSSAIRTQYF. CDR3 bases: TGTGCCAGCAGCTCGGCAATTAGAACGCAGTATTTT. J is TRBJ2-3 and V is TRBV12-3 or TRBV12-4; unclear D gene. The CDR3 is made up of 12 amino acids. V was pared by 6 bases and J by 9 bases, with 13 bases between.

The V gene is TRBV6-5, the J gene TRBJ1-2; 7 nucleotides match TRBD1. Trimming took 6 bases from V and 0 from J; bases not matched to a gene: 7. The CDR3 totals 15 residues. CDR1 and CDR2 (germline): MNHEY, SVGAGI. CDR3 protein: CASSSTGEANYGYTF. The CDR3 DNA follows: TGTGCCAGCAGCTCAACAGGGGAAGCTAACTATGGCTACACCTTC.

The V gene is TRBV25-1, the J gene TRBJ2-7; 9 positions match TRBD1. CDR1 and CDR2 (germline): MGHDK, SYGVNS. Losses at the gene ends were 4 bases for V and 7 bases for J; bases not matched to a gene: 17. The CDR3 spans 17 residues. CDR3 loop: CASSAGQGGSSYNEQYF. The CDR3 coding sequence is TGTGCCAGCAGTGCGGGACAGGGTGGAAGCTCCTACAATGAGCAGTACTTC.

This clonotype was picked up a small number of times. This chain links TRBV4-2 with TRBJ2-5; perhaps TRBD2 as D (6 bases). Germline V lookup: CDR1 LGHNA, CDR2 YNFKEQ. The V gene lost 1 base and the J gene lost 2 bases, with 8 bases spanning the gap. CDR3 length equals 14 residues. Written as DNA, the CDR3 is TGTGCCAGCAGCCAAGGGAGGGCACAAGAGACCCAGTACTTC. It encodes CASSQGRAQETQYF.

The V call is TRBV20-1, the J call TRBJ2-1, with 7 positions matching TRBD1. Near its end, the DNA agrees better with TRBJ2-7, so the J call may be wrong. The CDR3 covers 19 residues. Germline V lookup: CDR1 DFQATT, CDR2 SNEGSKA (reference sequence). CDR3 nucleotide sequence: TGCAGTGCTAGGGCTCGGAGAGAGACAGGGTCTTACTCCTACAATGAGCAGTACTTC. Its translation: CSARARRETGSYSYNEQYF.